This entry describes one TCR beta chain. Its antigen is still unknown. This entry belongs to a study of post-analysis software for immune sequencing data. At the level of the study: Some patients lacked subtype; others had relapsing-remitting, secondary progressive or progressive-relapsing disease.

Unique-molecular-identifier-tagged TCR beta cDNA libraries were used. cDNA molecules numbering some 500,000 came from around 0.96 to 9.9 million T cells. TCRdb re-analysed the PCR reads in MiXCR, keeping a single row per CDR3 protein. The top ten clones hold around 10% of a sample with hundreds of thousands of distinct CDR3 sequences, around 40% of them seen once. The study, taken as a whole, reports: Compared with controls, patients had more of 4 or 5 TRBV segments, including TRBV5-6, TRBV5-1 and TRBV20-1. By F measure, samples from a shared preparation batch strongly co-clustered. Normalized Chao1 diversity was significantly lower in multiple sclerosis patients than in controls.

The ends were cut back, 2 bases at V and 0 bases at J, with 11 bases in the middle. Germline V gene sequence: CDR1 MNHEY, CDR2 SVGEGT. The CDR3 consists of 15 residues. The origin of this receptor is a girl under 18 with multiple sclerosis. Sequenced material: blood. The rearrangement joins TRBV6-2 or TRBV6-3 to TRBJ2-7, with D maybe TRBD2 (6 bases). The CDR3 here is CASSYIRGLSYEQYF. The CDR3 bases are TGTGCCAGCAGTTACATCCGGGGACTCTCCTACGAGCAGTACTTC.